The sequence of this T cell receptor (beta chain) was determined in a study of CD8 T cells in ankylosing spondylitis. Study observations and caveats: Seemingly characteristic of ankylosing spondylitis blood was a TCR beta motif consisting of under ten highly homologous variants. As reported, disease-linked clones showed significant enrichment in matched ankylosing spondylitis synovial fluid.

This clonotype was seen many times. What it binds is unknown. One entry per CDR3 protein, called by TCRdb with MiXCR from the 5' RACE reads. Among about 200,000 distinct CDR3 sequences listed, roughly 25% were seen once. Sequenced material: blood, either unsorted or a sorted T cell fraction (not recorded which). The sequence was obtained from a male donor with ankylosing spondylitis or in good health (not recorded which).

CDR3 DNA: TGCGCCAGCAGCCAAGGGGCCTACGCCTCCTACAATGAGCAGTTCTTC. Translated, it gives CASSQGAYASYNEQFF. The J gene is TRBJ2-1, the V gene TRBV4-1; D is uncertain. The germline gives CDR1 MGHRA, CDR2 YSYEKL. The CDR3 extends over 16 amino acids. The V end was cut by 1 base, the J end by 0 bases, with 10 bases between.